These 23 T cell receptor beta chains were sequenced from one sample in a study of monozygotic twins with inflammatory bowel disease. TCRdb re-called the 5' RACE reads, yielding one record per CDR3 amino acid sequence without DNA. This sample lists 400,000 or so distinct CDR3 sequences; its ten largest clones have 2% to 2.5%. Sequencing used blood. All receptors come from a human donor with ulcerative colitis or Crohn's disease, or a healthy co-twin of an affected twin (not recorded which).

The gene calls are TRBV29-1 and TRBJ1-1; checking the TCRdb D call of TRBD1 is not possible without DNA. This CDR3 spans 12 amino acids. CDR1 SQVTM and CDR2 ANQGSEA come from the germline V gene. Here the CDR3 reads CSVVGGNTEAFF.

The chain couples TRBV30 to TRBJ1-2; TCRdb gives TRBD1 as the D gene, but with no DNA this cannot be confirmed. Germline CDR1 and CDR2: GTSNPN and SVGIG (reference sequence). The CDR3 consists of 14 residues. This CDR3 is CAWSPGTAGYGYTF.

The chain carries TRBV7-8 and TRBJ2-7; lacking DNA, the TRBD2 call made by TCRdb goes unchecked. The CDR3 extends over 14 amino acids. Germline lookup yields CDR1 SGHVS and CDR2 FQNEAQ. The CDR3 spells CASSLGGRLDEQYF.

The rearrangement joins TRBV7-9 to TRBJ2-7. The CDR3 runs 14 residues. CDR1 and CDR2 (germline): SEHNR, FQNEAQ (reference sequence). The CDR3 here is CASSLVDGHYEQYF.

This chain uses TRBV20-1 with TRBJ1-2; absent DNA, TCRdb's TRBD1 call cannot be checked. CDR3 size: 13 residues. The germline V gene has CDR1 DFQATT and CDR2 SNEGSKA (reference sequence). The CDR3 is CSASHGGLYGYTF.

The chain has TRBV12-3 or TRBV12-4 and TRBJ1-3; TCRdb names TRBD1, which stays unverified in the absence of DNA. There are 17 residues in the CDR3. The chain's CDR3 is CASSPRQGGSSGNTIYF.

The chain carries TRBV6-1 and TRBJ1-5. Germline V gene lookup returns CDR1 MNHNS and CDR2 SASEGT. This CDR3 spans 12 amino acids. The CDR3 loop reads CASTQSNQPQHF.

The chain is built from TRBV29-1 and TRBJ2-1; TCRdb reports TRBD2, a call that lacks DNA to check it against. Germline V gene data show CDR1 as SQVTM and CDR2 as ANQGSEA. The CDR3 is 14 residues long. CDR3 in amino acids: CSVCLAGGGNEQFF.

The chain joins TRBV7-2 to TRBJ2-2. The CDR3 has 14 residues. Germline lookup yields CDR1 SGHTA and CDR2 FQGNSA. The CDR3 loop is CASSLGRNTGELFF.

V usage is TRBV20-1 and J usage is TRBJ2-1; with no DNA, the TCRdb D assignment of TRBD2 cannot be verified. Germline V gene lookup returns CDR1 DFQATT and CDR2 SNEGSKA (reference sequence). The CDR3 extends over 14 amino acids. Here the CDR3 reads CSARKAGMYNEQFF.

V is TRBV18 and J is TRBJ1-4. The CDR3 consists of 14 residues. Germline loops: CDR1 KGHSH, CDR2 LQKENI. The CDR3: CASSQDLANEKLFF.

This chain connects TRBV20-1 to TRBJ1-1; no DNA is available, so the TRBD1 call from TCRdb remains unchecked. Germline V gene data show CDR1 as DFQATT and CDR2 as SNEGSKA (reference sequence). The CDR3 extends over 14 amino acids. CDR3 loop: CSARGGGAVTEAFF.

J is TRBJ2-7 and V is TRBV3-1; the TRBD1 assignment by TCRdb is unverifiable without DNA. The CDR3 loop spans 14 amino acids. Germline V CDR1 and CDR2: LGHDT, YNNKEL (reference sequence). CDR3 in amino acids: CASSTGTGSHEQYF.

CDR3 amino acids: CASSPRAGQTVRNTGELFF. The chain has TRBV11-2 and TRBJ2-2; TCRdb picks TRBD1, but there is no DNA to check that call. Germline V lookup: CDR1 SGHAT, CDR2 FQNNGV. The CDR3 spans 19 residues.

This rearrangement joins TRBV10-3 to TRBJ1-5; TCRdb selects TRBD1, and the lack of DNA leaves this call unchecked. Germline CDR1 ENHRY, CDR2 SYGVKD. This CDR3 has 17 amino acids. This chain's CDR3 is CAISESRGGDSNQPQHF.

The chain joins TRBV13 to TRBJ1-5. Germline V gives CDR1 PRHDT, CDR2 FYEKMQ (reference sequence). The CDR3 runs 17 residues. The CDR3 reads CASSPHVGKVSNQPQHF.

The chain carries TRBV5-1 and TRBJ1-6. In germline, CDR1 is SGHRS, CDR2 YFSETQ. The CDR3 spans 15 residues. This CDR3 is CASSLGATINSPLHF.

The CDR3 sequence is CASSLTLAGLYEQYF. The gene calls are TRBV7-9 and TRBJ2-7; as DNA is missing, the TRBD2 call by TCRdb cannot be tested. CDR1 and CDR2 from the germline V gene are SEHNR and FQNEAQ (reference sequence). The CDR3 extends over 15 amino acids.

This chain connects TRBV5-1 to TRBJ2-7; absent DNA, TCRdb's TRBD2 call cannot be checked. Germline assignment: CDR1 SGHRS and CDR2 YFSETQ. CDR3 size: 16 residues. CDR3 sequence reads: CASSLGPSDFSYEQYF. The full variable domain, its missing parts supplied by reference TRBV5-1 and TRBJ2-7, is KAGVTQTPRYLIKTRGQQVTLSCSPISGHRSVSWYQQTPGQGLQFLFEYFSETQRNKGNFPGRFSGRQFSNSRSEMNVSTLELGDSALYLCASSLGPSDFSYEQYFGPGTRLTVT.

The chain's CDR3 is CSAREGETTGELFF. The chain has TRBV20-1 and TRBJ2-2; TCRdb picks TRBD1, but there is no DNA to check that call. The CDR3 sequence is 14 residues long. Germline V CDR1 and CDR2: DFQATT, SNEGSKA (reference sequence).

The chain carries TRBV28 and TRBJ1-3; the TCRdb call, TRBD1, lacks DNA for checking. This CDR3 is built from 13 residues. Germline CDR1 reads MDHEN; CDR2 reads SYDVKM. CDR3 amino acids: CASSSGVPRALYF.

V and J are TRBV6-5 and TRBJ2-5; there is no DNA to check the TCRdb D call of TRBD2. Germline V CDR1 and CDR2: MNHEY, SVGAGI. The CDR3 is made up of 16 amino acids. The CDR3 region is CASSYSPRALQETQYF.

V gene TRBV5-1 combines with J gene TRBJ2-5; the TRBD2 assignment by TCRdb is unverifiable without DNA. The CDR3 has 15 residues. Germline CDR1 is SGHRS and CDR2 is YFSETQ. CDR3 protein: CASSLDTAGSQTQYF. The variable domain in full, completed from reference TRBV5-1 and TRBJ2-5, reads KAGVTQTPRYLIKTRGQQVTLSCSPISGHRSVSWYQQTPGQGLQFLFEYFSETQRNKGNFPGRFSGRQFSNSRSEMNVSTLELGDSALYLCASSLDTAGSQTQYFGPGTRLLVL.